One sample yielded the 32 T cell receptor beta chains listed below, sequenced in a study of CD8 T cells in Susac syndrome. Reverse transcription of about 0.45 to 1 ug RNA was performed with random hexamers. TCRdb fed the immunoSEQ multiplex PCR reads into MiXCR, producing one record per CDR3 protein. The top ten clones hold about 0.14% of a sample with about 120,000 distinct CDR3 sequences, just over 95% of them seen once. The specimen sequenced was CD4+ T cells from PBMCs. Receptor source: a human donor with Susac syndrome.

The rearrangement links TRBV9 to TRBJ2-1; 10 bases are shared with TRBD2. The CDR3 loop spans 17 amino acids. V trimming: 5 bases; J trimming: 0 bases; junction bases outside the gene matches: 8. CDR1 is SGDLS, CDR2 YYNGEE, per germline. The CDR3 region has the DNA TGTGCCAGCAGTGCCCGGACTAGCGGAAGCTCCTACAATGAGCAGTTCTTC. It encodes CASSARTSGSSYNEQFF.

The chain carries TRBV20-1 and TRBJ1-5, with D possibly matching TRBD1 (5 bases). V lost 0 bases, J lost 0 bases, and 6 bases lay in between. CDR3 length: 14 amino acids. Germline V CDR1 and CDR2: DFQATT, SNEGSKA (reference sequence). The CDR3 nucleotides are TGCAGTGCTAGAGATGGACATAGCAATCAGCCCCAGCATTTT. Translation gives CSARDGHSNQPQHF.

This rearrangement joins TRBV5-6 to TRBJ2-5; perhaps TRBD1 as D (7 bases). CDR1 is SGHDT, CDR2 YYEEEE, per germline. V was shortened by 5 bases and J by 4 bases, with 15 bases between the two germline ends. This CDR3 has 14 amino acids. The CDR3 loop is CASRSRQGGETQYF. The CDR3 DNA reads TGTGCCAGCAGATCTAGACAGGGAGGAGAGACCCAGTACTTC.

This clonotype was observed once. The gene calls are TRBV7-9 and TRBJ1-5; no reliable D call. Germline CDR1 and CDR2: SEHNR and FQNEAQ (reference sequence). The V end lost 5 bases, the J end lost 4 bases, and 6 bases lay between the germline ends. The CDR3 covers 12 residues. CDR3 in amino acids: CASSLLNQPQHF. CDR3 sequence (DNA): TGTGCCAGCAGCCTGTTGAATCAGCCCCAGCATTTT.

The count of this clonotype is one. The chain employs TRBV19 and TRBJ2-5; no definite D call. CDR1 and CDR2 from the germline V gene are LNHDA and SQIVND (reference sequence). V lost 7 bases to trimming and J lost 2 bases, with 20 bases between them. The CDR3 runs to 16 residues. CDR3 sequence: CASTPRHLGLQETQYF. CDR3 in DNA: TGTGCCAGTACCCCTCGACACCTCGGCTTACAAGAGACCCAGTACTTC.

The rearrangement uses TRBV12-3 or TRBV12-4 and TRBJ1-1; D call uncertain. V was clipped by 1 base and J by 6 bases, with 12 bases between them. The CDR3 covers 14 residues. The CDR3 sequence is CASSLEGQSPEAFF. The CDR3 coding sequence is TGTGCCAGCAGTTTAGAGGGTCAGAGCCCTGAAGCTTTCTTT.

The V call is TRBV7-3, the J call TRBJ2-3, with D perhaps being TRBD1 or TRBD2 (5 bases each). In germline, CDR1 is SGHTA, CDR2 FQGTGA. V lost 4 bases to trimming and J lost 5 bases, with 16 bases between them. There are 15 residues in the CDR3. The CDR3 loop is CASSSSGSRGDTQYF. In nucleotides, the CDR3 is TGTGCCAGCAGCTCGTCAGGGTCTCGGGGAGATACGCAGTATTTT.

The chain employs TRBV12-3 or TRBV12-4 and TRBJ2-3; D remains unclear. Trimming took off 7 bases at V and 2 bases at J, with 19 bases between the two ends. The CDR3 covers 16 residues. CDR3 DNA sequence: TGTGCCAGCATGGCCTCCCTCTGGGTATTCACAGATACGCAGTATTTT. This encodes CASMASLWVFTDTQYF.

This rearrangement joins TRBV20-1 to TRBJ1-4; no definite D call. The CDR3 has 13 residues. Germline V gene lookup returns CDR1 DFQATT and CDR2 SNEGSKA (reference sequence). V lost 6 bases and J lost 5, with 13 bases in between. Written as DNA, the CDR3 is TGCAGTGCCCGGGCCCAAGGAAATGAAAAACTGTTTTTT. Its protein is CSARAQGNEKLFF.

This rearrangement joins TRBV5-1 to TRBJ2-1; no clear D gene. Between the trimmed V and J ends, which lost 0 bases and 3 bases, there was a span of 10 bases. The CDR3 contains 15 residues. Germline V gene sequence: CDR1 SGHRS, CDR2 YFSETQ. The CDR3 region is CASSLVVADYNEQFF. CDR3 nucleotides: TGCGCCAGCAGCTTGGTGGTAGCCGACTACAATGAGCAGTTCTTC.

V usage is TRBV11-2 and J usage is TRBJ1-2, with D tentatively TRBD1 (5 bases). The germline V gene has CDR1 SGHAT and CDR2 FQNNGV. V lost 6 bases and J lost 1, with 33 bases in between. The CDR3 length is 21 residues. Here the CDR3 DNA reads TGTGCCAGCAGTACCGTTAGGGGAGGGAACAGGAGAACCGGAATTAACTATGGCTACACCTTC. Protein sequence: CASSTVRGGNRRTGINYGYTF.

The rearrangement joins TRBV29-1 to TRBJ2-7; no clear D gene. V dropped 5 bases and J dropped 3 bases, with 8 bases sitting between them. Germline CDR1 is SQVTM and CDR2 is ANQGSEA. The CDR3 sequence is 11 residues long. The CDR3 nucleotides read TGCAGCGTTTTTGCCGGCTACGAGCAGTACTTC. It encodes CSVFAGYEQYF.

The V and J genes are TRBV20-1 and TRBJ1-1; D remains ambiguous. The CDR3 length is 16 residues. Germline V CDR1 and CDR2: DFQATT, SNEGSKA (reference sequence). With 0 bases removed from V and 1 base from J, the gap between germline ends came to 15 bases. CDR3 amino acids: CSARDDRRQGNTEAFF. CDR3 bases: TGCAGTGCTAGAGATGATCGGCGTCAAGGGAACACTGAAGCTTTCTTT.

V usage is TRBV29-1 and J usage is TRBJ1-1; D uncertain. The length of the CDR3 is 12 residues. Germline lookup yields CDR1 SQVTM and CDR2 ANQGSEA. The V gene lost 4 bases and the J gene lost 1 base, with 7 bases spanning the gap. CDR3 sequence reads: CSVVRGNTEAFF. DNA for the CDR3: TGCAGCGTTGTTCGCGGGAACACTGAAGCTTTCTTT.

The genes are TRBV29-1 and TRBJ2-7, with D hard to call. The CDR3 is 12 amino acids. CDR1 is SQVTM, CDR2 ANQGSEA, per germline. Between the trimmed V and J ends, which lost 7 bases and 4 bases, there was a span of 14 bases. CDR3 in DNA: TGCAGCGCTACGGGTCCCCTTTACGAGCAGTACTTC. It is translated as CSATGPLYEQYF.

This chain joins TRBV5-1 and TRBJ2-2; 15 bases align to TRBD2. The ends lost 7 bases at V and 5 bases at J; junction bases unmatched: 12. The germline gives CDR1 SGHRS, CDR2 YFSETQ. This CDR3 is 18 amino acids long. CDR3 sequence (DNA): TGCGCCAGCTCACAAATGCCGGGACTAGCGGGAGGAACCGGGGAGCTGTTTTTT. This gives the protein CASSQMPGLAGGTGELFF.

The V gene is TRBV14, the J gene TRBJ2-7, with TRBD1 matching 9 bases. V was pared by 2 bases and J by 5 bases, with 10 bases of the junction left unmatched. This CDR3 has 16 residues. Germline V gene sequence: CDR1 SGHDN, CDR2 FVKESK. CDR3 nucleotide sequence: TGTGCCAGCAGCCAAATTACAGGGGGCGGTGATGACGAGCAGTACTTC. This translates into CASSQITGGGDDEQYF.

The chain carries TRBV3-1 and TRBJ2-3; 7 bases align to TRBD2. V gave up 0 bases and J gave up 7 bases; unmatched junction bases: 4. There are 14 residues in the CDR3. Germline CDR1 LGHDT, CDR2 YNNKEL (reference sequence). CDR3 amino acids: CASSQEREGNTQYF. The CDR3 DNA reads as TGTGCCAGCAGCCAAGAAAGGGAGGGGAATACGCAGTATTTT.

The V and J genes are TRBV3-1 and TRBJ1-1; a weak D match, TRBD1 (6 bases). The CDR3 sequence is 13 residues long. The V gene's germline CDR1 is LGHDT and CDR2 YNNKEL (reference sequence). V dropped 6 bases and J dropped 4 bases, with 12 bases sitting between them. CDR3 sequence: CASSRARGTEAFF. CDR3 nucleotide sequence: TGTGCCAGCAGTCGGGCCAGGGGCACTGAAGCTTTCTTT.

The rearrangement joins TRBV7-2 to TRBJ2-5; no clear D. The germline V gene encodes CDR1 SGHTA and CDR2 FQGNSA. V lost 8 bases and J 7 bases, leaving 14 bases between the germline ends. This CDR3 is 12 amino acids long. The CDR3 sequence: CASSTGLRTQYF. The DNA of the CDR3 is TGTGCCAGCTCGACCGGGTTGAGGACCCAGTACTTC.

Here the CDR3 DNA reads TGTGCCAGCAGCCAAGAGGGGGAACCTTTTTACGAGCAGTACTTC. Translation: CASSQEGEPFYEQYF. The genes are TRBV4-2 and TRBJ2-7; D possibly matches TRBD1 or TRBD2 (5 bases each). V lost 0 bases to trimming and J lost 4 bases, with 13 bases between them. Germline CDR1 reads LGHNA; CDR2 reads YNFKEQ. The CDR3 has 15 residues.

The chain couples TRBV20-1 to TRBJ2-2; 10 nucleotides line up with TRBD1. Germline V gives CDR1 DFQATT, CDR2 SNEGSKA (reference sequence). This CDR3 has 13 amino acids. Trimming cost V 5 bases and J 7 bases; bases outside gene matches: 4. The CDR3 nucleotides read TGCAGTGCTGTCGGGACAGGGGACGGGGAGCTGTTTTTT. Translated: CSAVGTGDGELFF.

The chain carries TRBV3-1 and TRBJ2-7; D is uncertain. Germline V CDR1 and CDR2: LGHDT, YNNKEL (reference sequence). Trimming cost V 0 bases and J 6 bases, with 15 bases left between them. CDR3 length: 15 amino acids. CDR3 sequence (DNA): TGTGCCAGCAGCCAAGAATTAGCATTACCGTTCGAGCAGTACTTC. Translating it yields CASSQELALPFEQYF.

The chain carries TRBV6-1 and TRBJ2-7; tentative D call: TRBD2 (6 bases). CDR1 and CDR2 from the germline V gene are MNHNS and SASEGT. This CDR3 has 14 amino acids. V was pared by 6 bases and J by 3 bases, with 15 bases between. CDR3 amino acids: CASRSVAVVYEQYF. CDR3 DNA: TGTGCCAGCAGGTCGGTAGCGGTCGTCTACGAGCAGTACTTC.

The chain links TRBV6-6 to TRBJ1-1, with a tentative D call TRBD1 (5 bases). V was shortened by 6 bases and J by 7 bases, with 21 bases between the two germline ends. This CDR3 contains 15 residues. Looked up from germline, CDR1 is MNHNY and CDR2 is SVGAGI (reference sequence). CDR3 coding DNA: TGTGCCAGCAGAAAAGTCTACCGGGACGGGAATGAAGCTTTCTTT. Translated: CASRKVYRDGNEAFF.

The V call is TRBV7-2, the J call TRBJ2-2; possible D gene TRBD2, 6 bases. Trimming shortened V by 4 bases and J by 6 bases, and 12 bases separated the two germline ends. Per germline, CDR1 SGHTA and CDR2 FQGNSA. The CDR3 contains 14 residues. The chain's CDR3 is CASSSGGEAGELFF. The CDR3 DNA sequence: TGTGCCAGCAGCTCCGGAGGGGAGGCCGGGGAGCTGTTTTTT. The variable domain in full, completed from reference TRBV7-2 and TRBJ2-2, reads GAGVSQSPSNKVTEKGKDVELRCDPISGHTALYWYRQSLGQGLEFLIYFQGNSAPDKSGLPSDRFSAERTGGSVSTLTIQRTQQEDSAVYLCASSSGGEAGELFFGEGSRLTVL.

The V call is TRBV10-3, the J call TRBJ2-5; D gene unclear. V lost 4 bases and J 6 bases, leaving 15 bases between the germline ends. The CDR3 spans 14 residues. Germline V CDR1 and CDR2: ENHRY, SYGVKD. In DNA form, the CDR3 reads TGTGCCATCAGTGTCAATCCAGGTTCCCAGACCCAGTACTTC. Translated, it gives CAISVNPGSQTQYF.

The chain combines TRBV20-1 with TRBJ2-3, with a tentative D call TRBD2 (5 bases). The CDR3 is 14 residues long. V dropped 7 bases and J dropped 5 bases, with 19 bases sitting between them. Germline CDR1 and CDR2: DFQATT and SNEGSKA (reference sequence). The CDR3 sequence: CSVKGLLRLDTQYF. The CDR3 DNA follows: TGCAGTGTCAAAGGACTTCTTCGTTTAGATACGCAGTATTTT.

The chain links TRBV2 to TRBJ2-2, with D perhaps TRBD1 or TRBD2 (5 bases each). The CDR3 has 12 residues. Germline-derived CDR1 and CDR2 are SNHLY and FYNNEI. The V end lost 11 bases, the J end lost 5 bases, and 12 bases lay between the germline ends. CDR3 sequence reads: CADRGDTGELFF. The CDR3 bases are TGTGCCGACAGAGGGGATACCGGGGAGCTGTTTTTT.

The chain is built from TRBV29-1 and TRBJ2-1; weak D call: TRBD2 (5 bases). CDR1 is SQVTM, CDR2 ANQGSEA, per germline. The CDR3 is 11 residues long. V lost 6 bases to trimming and J lost 9 bases, with 12 bases between them. The CDR3 protein is CSVSPAGEQFF. The CDR3 DNA reads as TGCAGCGTCTCCCCGGCGGGTGAGCAGTTCTTC.

The chain links TRBV6-5 to TRBJ1-2; 8 bases line up with TRBD1. This CDR3 comprises 15 residues. Germline V gene sequence: CDR1 MNHEY, CDR2 SVGAGI. J lost 3 bases, V lost 2 bases, and 5 bases had no gene match. In DNA, the CDR3 is TGTGCCAGCAGTTACACAACAGGGGGGCACTATGGCTACACCTTC. This translates into CASSYTTGGHYGYTF.

The chain combines TRBV20-1 with TRBJ2-7; 7 nucleotides line up with TRBD2. From germline, CDR1 is DFQATT and CDR2 SNEGSKA (reference sequence). J was trimmed by 4 bases and V by 1 base; bases with no gene match: 4. This CDR3 spans 13 amino acids. CDR3 in DNA: TGCAGTGCTAGAGTGAGTAGCGGGTACGAGCAGTACTTC. Translating gives CSARVSSGYEQYF.